This T cell receptor beta chain is from a study of cytotoxic CD8 clonotypes in ibrutinib-treated CLL. Only in-frame clones appear in the TCRdb table, and some are missing; sequencing was by immunoSEQ multiplex PCR. The sample carries 150,000 to 200,000 clones, roughly four fifths recorded once. The origin of this receptor is a human donor with chronic lymphocytic leukemia. This specimen was PBMCs, taken after 12 months of ibrutinib treatment.

In DNA form, the CDR3 reads TGCGCCAGCACCTCCCAATCGGTAGGGAACACTGAAGCTTTCTTT. Amino acid sequence: CASTSQSVGNTEAFF. The genes are TRBV5-1 and TRBJ1-1; unclear D gene. Germline V gene lookup returns CDR1 SGHRS and CDR2 YFSETQ. The CDR3 length is 15 residues. Trimming took off 6 bases at V and 1 base at J, with 16 bases between the two ends.